This TCR beta chain was sequenced during a study of CXCR3-negative and CXCR3-positive naive CD8 T cells. Study-wide results and caveats: Freshly isolated PBMCs were used in most assays, given partial CXCR3 loss after freezing. In both naive subsets diversity was comparably high, whereas memory CD8+ cells showed much lower diversity. The study found more hydrophobic TRB CDR3s in CXCR3-positive naive cells than in CXCR3-negative naive cells.

The sorting of each CD8+ T cell subset was done in triplicate, at 250,000 to 300,000 cells each. Naive CD8+ T lymphocytes were specified as CD45RO-CCR7+CD27+CD95-. UMI-labeled 5' RACE TRB cDNA libraries were prepared from the cells. TCRdb reprocessed the 5' RACE reads and stores each CDR3 protein as one record, lacking DNA. The ten top clones account for less than 0.85%, within a sample of around 84,000 distinct CDR3 sequences. The CDR3 loop spans 16 amino acids. CDR1 is SEHNR and CDR2 is FQNEAQ in the germline V gene (reference sequence). As to this clonotype: Its antigen is not identified.

The sequencing input was naive CXCR3+ CD8+ T cells from blood. Subset here: CD45RO-CCR7+CD27+CD95- naive CD8+ T cells expressing CXCR3 (TNR3+). This chain connects TRBV7-9 to TRBJ2-5; TCRdb names TRBD2, which stays unverified in the absence of DNA. The source of this sequence is a human donor in good health. Some clones in this sample may be carry-over from other donors' samples. CDR3 amino acids: CASSEPGLAGGETQYF.